The clone carrying this T cell receptor beta chain was seen a handful of times. Its antigen is undetermined. TCRdb independently ran MiXCR on the reads; one entry per CDR3 protein. The sample consists of over 100,000 distinct CDR3 sequences, around 10% of them appearing once. These data belong to a study of T cell repertoires in cytomegalovirus infection. Overall study context: An indication of both CMV infection and matching HLA type came from public TCR beta signatures.

Germline loops: CDR1 GTSNPN, CDR2 SVGIG (reference sequence). There are 14 residues in the CDR3. The V and J ends lost 7 bases and 3 bases respectively, with 18 bases between them. Whole-study results and caveats: The ex vivo response showed dominance by HLA-C-restricted CMV-specific TCR beta clonotypes. Cumulative public TCR beta family frequency identified carriers of CMV plus the relevant HLA.

This TCR was sampled from a human donor in good health (CMV status not recorded). Some clones in this sample may be carry-over from other donors' samples. Material: PBMCs, sequenced either directly or after in vitro stimulation (not recorded which). The chain carries TRBV30 and TRBJ1-1; possibly TRBD1 for D (5 bases). The CDR3 reads CALQKLQDYTEAFF. The CDR3 DNA is TGTGCCTTACAAAAACTACAGGACTACACTGAAGCTTTCTTT.